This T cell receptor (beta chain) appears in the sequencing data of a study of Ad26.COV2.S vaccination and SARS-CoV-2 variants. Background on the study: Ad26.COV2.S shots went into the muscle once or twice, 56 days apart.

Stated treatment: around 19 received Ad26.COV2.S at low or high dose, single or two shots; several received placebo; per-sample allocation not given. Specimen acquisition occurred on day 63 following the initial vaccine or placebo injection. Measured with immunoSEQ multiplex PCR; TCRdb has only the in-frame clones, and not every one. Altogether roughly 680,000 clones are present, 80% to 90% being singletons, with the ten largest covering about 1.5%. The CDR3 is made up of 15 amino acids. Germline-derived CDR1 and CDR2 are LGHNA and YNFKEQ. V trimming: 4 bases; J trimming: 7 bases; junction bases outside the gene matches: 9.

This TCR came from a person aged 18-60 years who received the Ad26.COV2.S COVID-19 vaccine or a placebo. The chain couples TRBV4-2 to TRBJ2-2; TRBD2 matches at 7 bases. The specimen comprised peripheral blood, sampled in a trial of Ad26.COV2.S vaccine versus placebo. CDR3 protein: CASSPPREGSGELFF. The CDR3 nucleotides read TGTGCCAGCAGCCCGCCGAGGGAGGGGAGCGGGGAGCTGTTTTTT.